This T cell receptor (beta chain) was sequenced for a study of T cells expressing NK-cell markers. TCRdb reprocessed the 5' RACE reads and keeps a single row for each CDR3 protein, giving no DNA. The table lists a few hundred thousand distinct CDR3 sequences, with about 5.2% in the top ten. In germline, CDR1 is MNHEY, CDR2 SVGAGI. CDR3 length: 16 amino acids. The sequence was obtained from a man between 18 and 69 years old in good health. The gene calls are TRBV6-5 and TRBJ1-5. The sequencing sample was made of blood T cells: a sorted CD56 or NKG2C T cell subset, CD4+ or CD8+ T cells, or bulk PBMC T cells (not recorded which). The CDR3 is CASSYVEKSCNQPQHF.